This is a list of T cell receptor beta chains from one sample in a study of spatial heterogeneity in lung cancer. TCRdb analysed the 5' RACE reads with MiXCR anew, one entry per CDR3 protein. The profile shows under 20,000 distinct CDR3 sequences, 5.5% to 6% of them singletons. The input for sequencing was lung tumor tissue, taken at surgery. The source is a female donor with early-stage non-small cell lung cancer. The conserved cysteine and the conserved F or W are not part of the CDR3 here.

CDR3,J,V
ASSISPTTGELF,TRBJ2-2,TRBV28
ASSLMHTQNQPQH,TRBJ1-5,TRBV7-2
ASSDPSTDTQY,TRBJ2-3,TRBV7-3
ASSPSGSSYNEQF,TRBJ2-1,TRBV9
ASSLVEIQGGEQF,TRBJ2-1,TRBV5-1
SARRLQGGTGELF,TRBJ2-2,TRBV29-1
SARDRRTGTLNNEQY,TRBJ2-7,TRBV20-1
SAQVEGTANYGYT,TRBJ1-2,TRBV20-1
ASTPLAGGIGYT,TRBJ1-2,TRBV11-2
ASSLTGTESYEQY,TRBJ2-7,TRBV5-6
SALGQGTDTQY,TRBJ2-3,TRBV20-1
ASSSGLGGGTDTQY,TRBJ2-3,TRBV9
ASSPDRQGGETQY,TRBJ2-5,TRBV4-2
ASSETGEQF,TRBJ2-1,TRBV5-1
ASSVGEYQETQY,TRBJ2-5,TRBV2
ASSGQGIYNEQF,TRBJ2-1,TRBV12-3/TRBV12-4
ASSQGQGYEQY,TRBJ2-7,TRBV3-1
ASSWGLAGDQETQY,TRBJ2-5,TRBV5-4
ASSPDRNEQF,TRBJ2-1,TRBV18
SVVRTGSDTQY,TRBJ2-3,TRBV29-1
ASSLDGQNSGNTIY,TRBJ1-3,TRBV5-1
ASSYSTGGHEQY,TRBJ2-7,TRBV6-5
ASSSGLVRDTQY,TRBJ2-3,TRBV7-2
ASSYVRDTQY,TRBJ2-3,TRBV6-2/TRBV6-3
SARVGTGVYEQY,TRBJ2-7,TRBV20-1
ASSVDRGTEAF,TRBJ1-1,TRBV2